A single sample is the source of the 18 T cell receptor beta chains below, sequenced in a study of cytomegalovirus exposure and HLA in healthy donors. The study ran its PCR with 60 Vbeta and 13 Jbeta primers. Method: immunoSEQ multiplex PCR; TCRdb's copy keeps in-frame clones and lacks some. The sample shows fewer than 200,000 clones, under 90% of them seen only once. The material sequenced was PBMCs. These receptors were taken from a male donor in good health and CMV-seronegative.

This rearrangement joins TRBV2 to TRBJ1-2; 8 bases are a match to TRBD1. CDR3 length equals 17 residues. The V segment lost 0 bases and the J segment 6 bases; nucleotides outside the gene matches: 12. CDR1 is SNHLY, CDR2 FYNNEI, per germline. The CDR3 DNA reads TGTGCCAGCAGTGAAGCGCTTATCGGGACAGGCTACCATGGCTACACCTTC. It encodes CASSEALIGTGYHGYTF.

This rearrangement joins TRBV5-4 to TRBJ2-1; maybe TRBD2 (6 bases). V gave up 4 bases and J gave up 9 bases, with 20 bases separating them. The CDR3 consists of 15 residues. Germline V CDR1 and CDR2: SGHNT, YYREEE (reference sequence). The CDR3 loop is CASSPGGSGAGEQFF. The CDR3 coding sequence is TGTGCCAGCAGCCCGGGCGGGTCGGGAGCAGGTGAGCAGTTCTTC. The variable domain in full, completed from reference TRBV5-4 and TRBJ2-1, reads ETGVTQSPTHLIKTRGQQVTLRCSSQSGHNTVSWYQQALGQGPQFIFQYYREEENGRGNFPPRFSGLQFPNYSSELNVNALELDDSALYLCASSPGGSGAGEQFFGPGTRLTVL.

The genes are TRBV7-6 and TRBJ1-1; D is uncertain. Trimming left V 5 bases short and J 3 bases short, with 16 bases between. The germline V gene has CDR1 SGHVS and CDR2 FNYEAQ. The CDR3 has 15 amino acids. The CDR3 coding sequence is TGTGCCAGCAGCCCAGGACTAGACATGGACACTGAAGCTTTCTTT. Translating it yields CASSPGLDMDTEAFF.

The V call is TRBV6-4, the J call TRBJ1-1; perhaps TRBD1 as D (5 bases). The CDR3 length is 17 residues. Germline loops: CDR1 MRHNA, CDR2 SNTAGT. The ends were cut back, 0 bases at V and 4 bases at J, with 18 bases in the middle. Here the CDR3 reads CASSDSPFGQGSTEAFF. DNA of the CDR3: TGTGCCAGCAGTGACTCGCCGTTCGGCCAGGGCAGCACTGAAGCTTTCTTT.

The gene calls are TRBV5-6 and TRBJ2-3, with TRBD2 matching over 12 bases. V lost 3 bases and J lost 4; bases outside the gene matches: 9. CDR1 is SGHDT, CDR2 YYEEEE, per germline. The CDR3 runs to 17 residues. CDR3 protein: CASSYKIGLAGSDTQYF. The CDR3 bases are TGTGCCAGCAGCTATAAAATCGGACTAGCGGGATCAGATACGCAGTATTTT.

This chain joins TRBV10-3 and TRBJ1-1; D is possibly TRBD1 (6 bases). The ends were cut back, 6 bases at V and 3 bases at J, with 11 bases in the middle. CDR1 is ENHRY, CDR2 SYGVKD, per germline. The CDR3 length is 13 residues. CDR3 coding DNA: TGTGCCATCAGCCCCCGACAGGACACTGAAGCTTTCTTT. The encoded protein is CAISPRQDTEAFF.

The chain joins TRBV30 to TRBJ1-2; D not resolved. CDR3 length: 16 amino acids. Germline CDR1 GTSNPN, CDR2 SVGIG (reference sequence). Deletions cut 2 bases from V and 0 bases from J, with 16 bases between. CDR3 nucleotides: TGTGCCTGGAGTCTTCCCGGACTGGACGCTAACTATGGCTACACCTTC. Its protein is CAWSLPGLDANYGYTF. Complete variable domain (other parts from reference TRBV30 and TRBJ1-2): SQTIHQWPATLVQPVGSPLSLECTVEGTSNPNLYWYRQAAGRGLQLLFYSVGIGQISSEVPQNLSASRPQDRQFILSSKKLLLSDSGFYLCAWSLPGLDANYGYTFGSGTRLTVV.

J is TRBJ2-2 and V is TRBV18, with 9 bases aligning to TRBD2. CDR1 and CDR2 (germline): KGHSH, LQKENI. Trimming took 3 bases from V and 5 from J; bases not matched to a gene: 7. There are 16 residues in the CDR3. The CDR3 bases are TGTGCCAGCTCACCTACACTAGCGGGTGTTACCGGGGAGCTGTTTTTT. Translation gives CASSPTLAGVTGELFF.

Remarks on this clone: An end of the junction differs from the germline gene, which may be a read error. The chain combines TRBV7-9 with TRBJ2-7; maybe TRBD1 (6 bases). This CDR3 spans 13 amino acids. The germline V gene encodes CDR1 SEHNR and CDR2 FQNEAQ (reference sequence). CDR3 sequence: CSSTHTGFHEQYF. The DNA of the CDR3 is TGTTCCAGCACCCACACAGGGTTCCACGAGCAGTACTTC.

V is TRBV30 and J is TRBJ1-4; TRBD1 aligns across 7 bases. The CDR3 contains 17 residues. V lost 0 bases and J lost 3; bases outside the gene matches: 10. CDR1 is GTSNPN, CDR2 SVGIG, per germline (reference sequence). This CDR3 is CAWSVFGVDRSNEKLFF. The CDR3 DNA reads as TGTGCCTGGAGTGTTTTCGGAGTGGACAGGTCTAATGAAAAACTGTTTTTT.

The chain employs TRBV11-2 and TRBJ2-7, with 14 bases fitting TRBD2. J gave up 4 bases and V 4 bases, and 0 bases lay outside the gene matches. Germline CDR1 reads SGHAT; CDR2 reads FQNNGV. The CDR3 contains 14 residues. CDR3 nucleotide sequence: TGTGCCAGCAGCTGGACTAGCGGGAGGTACGAGCAGTACTTC. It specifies CASSWTSGRYEQYF.

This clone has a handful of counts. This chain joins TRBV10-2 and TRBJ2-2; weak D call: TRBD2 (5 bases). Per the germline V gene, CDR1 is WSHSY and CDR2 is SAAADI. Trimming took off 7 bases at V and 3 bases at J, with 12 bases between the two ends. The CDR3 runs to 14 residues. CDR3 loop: CASIGGGYTGELFF. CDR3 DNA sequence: TGCGCCAGCATCGGCGGCGGGTACACCGGGGAGCTGTTTTTT.

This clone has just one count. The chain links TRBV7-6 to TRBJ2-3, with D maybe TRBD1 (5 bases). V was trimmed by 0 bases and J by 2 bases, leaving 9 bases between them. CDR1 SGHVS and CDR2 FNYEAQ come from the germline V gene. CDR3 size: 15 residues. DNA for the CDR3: TGTGCCAGCAGCTTAGCGGGGCGGACCACAGATACGCAGTATTTT. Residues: CASSLAGRTTDTQYF.

The CDR3 DNA is TGTGCCAGCTCGGGACAGGGGACCACAAACTATGGCTACACCTTC. It codes for CASSGQGTTNYGYTF. The V call is TRBV6-6, the J call TRBJ1-2, with 10 bases that match TRBD1. CDR1 is MNHNY and CDR2 is SVGAGI in the germline V gene (reference sequence). The CDR3 runs to 15 residues. V was pared by 8 bases and J by 2 bases, with 8 bases of the junction left unmatched.

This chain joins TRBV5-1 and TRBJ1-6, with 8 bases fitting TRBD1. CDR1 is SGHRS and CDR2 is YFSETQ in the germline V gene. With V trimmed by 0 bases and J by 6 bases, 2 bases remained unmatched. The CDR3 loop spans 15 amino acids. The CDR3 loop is CASSLEGQANSPLHF. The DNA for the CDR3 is TGCGCCAGCAGCTTGGAGGGACAGGCTAATTCACCCCTCCACTTT.

The CDR3 loop is CASSELTGPRTEAFF. The CDR3 DNA is TGCGCCAGCAGTGAGCTGACAGGACCAAGGACTGAAGCTTTCTTT. The chain combines TRBV10-1 with TRBJ1-1; the D gene is possibly TRBD1 (6 bases). Trimming cost V 2 bases and J 5 bases, with 15 bases left between them. The CDR3 spans 15 residues. Per germline, CDR1 WNHNN and CDR2 SYGVQD (reference sequence).

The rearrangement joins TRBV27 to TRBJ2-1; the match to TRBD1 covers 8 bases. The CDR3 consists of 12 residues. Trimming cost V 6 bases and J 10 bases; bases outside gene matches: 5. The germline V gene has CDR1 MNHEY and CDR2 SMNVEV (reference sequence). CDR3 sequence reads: CASRKQGGEQFF. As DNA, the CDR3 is TGTGCCAGCAGGAAACAGGGGGGCGAGCAGTTCTTC.

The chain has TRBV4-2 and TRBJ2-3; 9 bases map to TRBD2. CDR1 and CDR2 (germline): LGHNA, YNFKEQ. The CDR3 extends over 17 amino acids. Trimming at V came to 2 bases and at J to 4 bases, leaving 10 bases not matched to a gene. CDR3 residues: CASSQTTSGGYADTQYF. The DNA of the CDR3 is TGTGCCAGCAGCCAAACGACGAGCGGGGGGTACGCAGATACGCAGTATTTT.